This T cell receptor beta chain was sequenced during a study of blood T cell repertoires in COVID-19. Study summary: Spain, Italy and the United States supplied samples that represented acute and convalescent COVID-19.

Germline CDR1 and CDR2: GTSNPN and SVGIG (reference sequence). CDR3 length equals 13 residues. The ends lost 4 bases at V and 7 bases at J; junction bases unmatched: 7. Sequencing used immunoSEQ multiplex PCR; TCRdb keeps in-frame clones, though not all of them. Of more than 110,000 clones listed, over 65% are singletons. This TCR came from a woman older than 75 with active or convalescent COVID-19. V gene TRBV30 combines with J gene TRBJ1-2; 9 bases fit TRBD1. Sequencing input: peripheral blood. The CDR3 spells CAWNTGTGFGYTF. CDR3 DNA: TGTGCCTGGAATACCGGGACAGGGTTTGGCTACACCTTC.